A single T cell receptor beta chain is shown here with its context. The CDR3 is 15 amino acids. V lost 5 bases, J lost 5 bases, and 18 bases lay in between. The germline gives CDR1 SEHNR, CDR2 FQNEAQ (reference sequence). These data are taken from a study of glioma-infiltrating T cells after dendritic cell vaccination. Overall study: Between about 2002 and 2013, patients got autologous tumor lysate-pulsed dendritic cell vaccines.

Described time point: after dendritic cell vaccination, including at tumor progression/relapse. TCRB CDR3 was amplified from 2 ug genomic DNA or less. Amplification used 60 V beta primers and 13 J beta primers. The repertoire was sequenced with immunoSEQ multiplex PCR; TCRdb's copy has only in-frame clones and lacks some. The sample lists 98,000 or so clones, about 85% occurring once. This TCR came from a human donor with glioblastoma. The rearrangement joins TRBV7-9 to TRBJ1-2; no definite D call. The source material was blood, sampled after dendritic cell vaccination. The CDR3 sequence is CASSRNSGEGYGYTF. CDR3 coding DNA: TGTGCCAGCAGCCGAAATTCCGGGGAGGGTTATGGCTACACCTTC.